This T cell receptor (beta chain) was identified in a study of blood T cell repertoires in COVID-19. The authors' processing: Reference gene primer amplification gave estimated nucleated cell counts. Generated by immunoSEQ multiplex PCR, the TCRdb table keeps only in-frame clones and is missing some. The V and J calls and clone size were taken over from that table, and D and trimming were inferred from the DNA. Of 65,000 to 100,000 clones listed, about 88% are singletons. The CDR3 has 11 residues. Trimming cost V 6 bases and J 3 bases, with 6 bases left between them. CDR1 and CDR2 (germline): SGHVS, FQNEAQ.

This chain connects TRBV7-8 to TRBJ2-7; D uncertain. The sample consisted of peripheral blood. The TCR sequence derives from a man aged 45-60 years with acute or convalescent COVID-19. CDR3 nucleotide sequence: TGTGCCAGCAGAAGAGACTACGAGCAGTACTTC. It translates to CASRRDYEQYF.